The T cell receptor (beta chain) under discussion was sequenced for a study of radiotherapy plus CTLA-4 blockade in lung cancer (dated by TCRdb to 2017 to 2018). Some background on the complete study: Among enrolled patients, around 18% had an objective response and roughly 33% reached disease control.

The paper's findings and limits, for the study overall: After treatment with radiotherapy and ipilimumab, TCR clones that originated in tumors expanded in peripheral blood. The strongest predictors of response, as reported, were early dynamic changes in blood T cell clones along with a rise in serum interferon-beta after radiation.

The study evaluated CTLA-4 blockade (ipilimumab) given together with focal radiation therapy in patients who had chemo-refractory metastatic non-small-cell lung cancer. Preparation of the library involved the immunoSEQ multiplex PCR assay. TCRdb took this table from immuneACCESS and kept in-frame rearrangements with V and J called. Such tables lack part of the clones; where checked against another copy, unresolved V genes explain under half of the gap, and the rest is unexplained. This sample has tens of thousands of clones in its table, and around 87% of those were observed once. 0.85% to 0.9% of the sample goes to the ten largest clones. CDR1 SGHVS and CDR2 FNYEAQ are derived from the germline V gene. Cut back by 5 bases and 4 bases, the V and J ends lie 14 bases apart. From cysteine to phenylalanine, the CDR3 is 15 amino acids long. Only the CDR3 DNA stays, 45 bases, in frame from base 1. A note on this clone: The antigen it recognizes is unknown. Per-base quality was not reported, and no clone a single base away is much larger than it.

The chain was built from TRBV7-6 and TRBJ2-2; no D gene can be assigned with confidence. This sample comprised peripheral blood, obtained from a patient treated with radiotherapy plus ipilimumab. The receptor's source is a human donor with non-small cell lung cancer who had stable disease on radiotherapy plus ipilimumab. The nucleotide sequence reads as follows: TGTGCCAGCAGCCCAGCAGTTGTAAGCACCGGGGAGCTGTTTTTT. Its protein is CASSPAVVSTGELFF.